The source of this TCR beta chain is a study of cytotoxic CD8 clonotypes in ibrutinib-treated CLL. Study observations and caveats: Clonality correlated strongly with circulating CD8+ T cells and exceeded age-matched healthy donors at baseline. Clonality went up at ibrutinib response and then declined back toward baseline at progression.

As regards this clone: Its target is unknown.

Clones were sequenced by immunoSEQ multiplex PCR, and TCRdb holds only the in-frame ones, with some missing. The sample yields some 130,000 clones, about 91% seen once. The CDR3 has 15 amino acids. Germline V gene data show CDR1 as MNHEY and CDR2 as SMNVEV (reference sequence). V was shortened by 6 bases and J by 4 bases, with 16 bases between the two germline ends. The chain has TRBV27 and TRBJ1-5; the D gene is possibly TRBD1 (5 bases). Sequencing was performed on PBMCs, taken after 12 months of ibrutinib treatment. The sequence came from a human donor with chronic lymphocytic leukemia. In DNA form, the CDR3 reads TGTGCCAGCAGCTTTCGGGCAGACAGTAATCAGCCCCAGCATTTT. This translates into CASSFRADSNQPQHF.